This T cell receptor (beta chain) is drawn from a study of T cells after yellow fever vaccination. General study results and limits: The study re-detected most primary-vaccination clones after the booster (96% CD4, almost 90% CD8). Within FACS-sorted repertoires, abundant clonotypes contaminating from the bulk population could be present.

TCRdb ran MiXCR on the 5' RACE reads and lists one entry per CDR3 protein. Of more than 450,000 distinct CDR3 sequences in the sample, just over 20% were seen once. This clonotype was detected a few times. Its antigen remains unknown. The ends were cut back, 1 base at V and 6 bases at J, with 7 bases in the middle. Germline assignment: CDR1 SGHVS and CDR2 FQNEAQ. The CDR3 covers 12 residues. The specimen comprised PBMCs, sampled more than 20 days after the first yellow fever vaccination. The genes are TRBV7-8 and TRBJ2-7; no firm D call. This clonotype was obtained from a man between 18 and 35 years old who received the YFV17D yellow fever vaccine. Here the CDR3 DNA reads TGTGCCAGCAGCTTAGTTGACCCCGAGCAGTACTTC. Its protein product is CASSLVDPEQYF.